In its sample, the clone carrying this TCR beta chain was seen once. This sample is drawn from a study of OX40 agonist ivuxolimab in advanced cancers. Across the study: Dose-escalation patients' cancers were hepatocellular carcinoma, melanoma, renal cell or head and neck cancer.

Libraries were prepared by immunoSEQ multiplex PCR; TCRdb keeps only in-frame clonotypes and omits some of them. Here the sample spans 60,000 to 80,000 clones, around 85% being singletons. The V and J ends lost 6 bases and 2 bases, in that order; junction bases with no gene match: 9. The CDR3 runs to 15 residues. Germline CDR1 reads MDHEN; CDR2 reads SYDVKM. The clonotype comes from an adult with an advanced solid tumor such as melanoma, head and neck, liver or kidney cancer. The J gene is TRBJ1-2, the V gene TRBV28, with TRBD1 matching 7 bases. The material was CD4+ or CD8+ T cells sorted from blood, obtained in a trial of the OX40 agonist ivuxolimab. The CDR3 is CASRPVGTVNYGYTF. The CDR3 coding sequence is TGTGCCAGCAGGCCAGTTGGGACAGTGAACTATGGCTACACCTTC.